This passage covers 21 T cell receptor beta chains from one sample sequenced in a study of blood T cell repertoires in COVID-19. The protocol was immunoSEQ multiplex PCR, while the TCRdb copy is restricted to in-frame clones and leaves out a portion. The repertoire holds some 100,000 clones, with roughly four fifths as singletons. The sample taken for sequencing was peripheral blood. The receptors stem from a human donor in a cohort sampled during active COVID-19.

V is TRBV19 and J is TRBJ2-1; 8 bases agree with TRBD2. This CDR3 is 14 amino acids long. Germline V gives CDR1 LNHDA, CDR2 SQIVND (reference sequence). V lost 7 bases and J lost 7; bases outside the gene matches: 9. CDR3 loop: CASNQIAGSNEQFF. CDR3 bases: TGTGCCAGTAACCAGATAGCGGGGAGTAATGAGCAGTTCTTC.

The chain has TRBV5-1 and TRBJ2-5, with 9 bases that match TRBD1. The CDR3 is 15 amino acids. Germline CDR1 is SGHRS and CDR2 is YFSETQ. With 6 bases clipped from V and 5 bases from J, the junction kept 11 bases outside the gene matches. This CDR3 reads CASIPQGAVGETQYF. The DNA of the CDR3 is TGCGCCAGCATTCCACAGGGGGCGGTCGGGGAGACCCAGTACTTC.

The chain carries TRBV7-2 and TRBJ2-7; D may be TRBD1 (6 bases). The CDR3 length is 12 residues. Germline V lookup: CDR1 SGHTA, CDR2 FQGNSA. Trimming took off 3 bases at V and 9 bases at J, with 12 bases between the two ends. The CDR3 region has the DNA TGTGCCAGCAGCTTGGGGACAACTAGGCAGTACTTC. It encodes CASSLGTTRQYF.

This sequence joins TRBV29-1 and TRBJ2-2, with 9 bases matching TRBD1. Germline assignment: CDR1 SQVTM and CDR2 ANQGSEA. V shed 6 bases and J 0 bases; nucleotides not matched to a gene: 5. The CDR3 spans 15 residues. As DNA, the CDR3 is TGCAGCGTCCTACAGGGGGCTGCGAACACCGGGGAGCTGTTTTTT. Protein: CSVLQGAANTGELFF.

This clone was seen a few times. The genes are TRBV29-1 and TRBJ2-5, with 7 bases lining up with TRBD1. This CDR3 contains 13 residues. J was trimmed by 5 bases and V by 5 bases; bases with no gene match: 8. Germline V gives CDR1 SQVTM, CDR2 ANQGSEA. The CDR3 here is CSVNLGGEETQYF. CDR3 nucleotides: TGCAGCGTTAACCTAGGGGGCGAGGAGACCCAGTACTTC.

This clone was detected only once. The J gene is TRBJ2-5, the V gene TRBV6-2 or TRBV6-3; TRBD1 matches 8 bases. CDR1 and CDR2 from the germline V gene are MNHEY and SVGEGT. The V and J ends lost 6 bases and 6 bases, in that order; junction bases with no gene match: 6. This CDR3 has 13 amino acids. The CDR3 coding sequence is TGTGCCAGCAGCGGACAGGGTTTGAAGACCCAGTACTTC. Residues: CASSGQGLKTQYF.

The chain couples TRBV10-3 to TRBJ2-5; possible D gene TRBD2, 5 bases. Germline lookup yields CDR1 ENHRY and CDR2 SYGVKD. V was clipped by 3 bases and J by 8 bases, with 13 bases between them. The CDR3 loop spans 13 amino acids. CDR3 bases: TGTGCCATCAGTGATACACGGGAACCCACCCAGTACTTC. Translated: CAISDTREPTQYF.

This clone was seen once. The V call is TRBV3-1 (or the pseudogene TRBV3-2), the J call TRBJ1-3; 11 bases agree with TRBD1. The CDR3 is 16 amino acids. The germline gives CDR1 LGHDT, CDR2 YNNKEL (reference sequence). Germline trimming cut 2 bases from V and 7 bases from J; bases unmatched to any gene: 7. For the CDR3, the DNA is TGTGCCAGCAGCCAAAACCCGGGACAGGGGGGGAACACCATATATTTT. This sequence encodes CASSQNPGQGGNTIYF.

The chain couples TRBV7-2 to TRBJ2-1; D is uncertain. CDR1 is SGHTA, CDR2 FQGNSA, per germline. V was trimmed by 8 bases and J by 3 bases, leaving 11 bases between them. The CDR3 consists of 13 residues. In nucleotides, the CDR3 is TGTGCCAGCCGCTCCTCAGGCTACAATGAGCAGTTCTTC. Protein sequence: CASRSSGYNEQFF.

The gene calls are TRBV18 and TRBJ2-5; 8 bases align to TRBD2. V shed 2 bases and J 3 bases; nucleotides not matched to a gene: 2. Germline V gene sequence: CDR1 KGHSH, CDR2 LQKENI. This CDR3 region has 14 residues. The CDR3 DNA sequence: TGTGCCAGCTCACCAATTAGCGGGGAAGAGACCCAGTACTTC. Translated, it gives CASSPISGEETQYF. The complete variable domain, with remaining parts taken from reference TRBV18 and TRBJ2-5, reads NAGVMQNPRHLVRRRGQEARLRCSPMKGHSHVYWYRQLPEEGLKFMVYLQKENIIDESGMPKERFSAEFPKEGPSILRIQQVVRGDSAAYFCASSPISGEETQYFGPGTRLLVL.

The CDR3 DNA is TGTGCCAGCAGCGATCAGGGGTACCCGGATACGCAGTATTTT. This codes for CASSDQGYPDTQYF. This sequence joins TRBV6-4 and TRBJ2-3; D may be TRBD1 (6 bases). This CDR3 region has 14 residues. V lost 6 bases and J lost 6, with 16 bases in between. Germline V gene sequence: CDR1 MRHNA, CDR2 SNTAGT.

The chain has TRBV6-5 and TRBJ2-1, with D tentatively TRBD1 (6 bases). V lost 8 bases to trimming and J lost 2 bases, with 10 bases between them. Per the germline V gene, CDR1 is MNHEY and CDR2 is SVGAGI. This CDR3 contains 13 residues. CDR3 nucleotides: TGTGCCAGCGGACAGACTCCCTACAATGAGCAGTTCTTC. Translation gives CASGQTPYNEQFF.

This chain uses TRBV3-1 (or the pseudogene TRBV3-2) with TRBJ2-3, with a possible D match to TRBD1 (6 bases). The CDR3 has 13 amino acids. Per germline, CDR1 LGHDT and CDR2 YNNKEL (reference sequence). The ends were cut back, 5 bases at V and 6 bases at J, with 12 bases in the middle. This chain's CDR3 is CASSSRGWDTQYF. The CDR3 DNA follows: TGTGCCAGCAGCTCAAGGGGGTGGGATACGCAGTATTTT.

The chain carries TRBV9 and TRBJ2-4, with unresolved D. This CDR3 is 16 amino acids long. Per the germline V gene, CDR1 is SGDLS and CDR2 is YYNGEE. Trimming removed 0 bases at V and 4 bases at J, with 14 bases between. The DNA for the CDR3 is TGTGCCAGCAGCGTAGGGAGTGGTCAGCTTAAAAACATTCAGTACTTC. It translates to CASSVGSGQLKNIQYF. Full variable domain (missing parts from reference TRBV9 and TRBJ2-4): DSGVTQTPKHLITATGQRVTLRCSPRSGDLSVYWYQQSLDQGLQFLIQYYNGEERAKGNILERFSAQQFPDLHSELNLSSLELGDSALYFCASSVGSGQLKNIQYFGAGTRLSVL.

The V gene is TRBV12-3 or TRBV12-4, the J gene TRBJ1-1; weak D call: TRBD1 (5 bases). This CDR3 has 12 residues. V was cut by 9 bases and J by 5 bases, with 13 bases left in between. Here the CDR3 reads CASCQGGTEAFF. CDR3 sequence (DNA): TGTGCCAGTTGCCAGGGTGGAACTGAAGCTTTCTTT.

This chain connects TRBV6-5 to TRBJ1-2; D is uncertain. CDR1 and CDR2 (germline): MNHEY, SVGAGI. V lost 0 bases to trimming and J lost 8 bases, with 10 bases between them. The CDR3 runs 13 residues. Here the CDR3 DNA reads TGTGCCAGCAGTTACTCGACTACTCGCGGCTACACCTTC. Translated, it gives CASSYSTTRGYTF.

The chain uses TRBV9 and TRBJ2-1; D is possibly TRBD2 (6 bases). CDR3 size: 13 residues. Germline V gives CDR1 SGDLS, CDR2 YYNGEE. Trimming left V 4 bases short and J 5 bases short, with 10 bases between. The CDR3 DNA follows: TGTGCCAGCAGCACCGGCGGGGACAATGAGCAGTTCTTC. It encodes CASSTGGDNEQFF. Supplemented by reference TRBV9 and TRBJ2-1, the full variable domain reads DSGVTQTPKHLITATGQRVTLRCSPRSGDLSVYWYQQSLDQGLQFLIQYYNGEERAKGNILERFSAQQFPDLHSELNLSSLELGDSALYFCASSTGGDNEQFFGPGTRLTVL.

The rearrangement links TRBV6-6 to TRBJ2-3; TRBD2 matches at 7 bases. The CDR3 contains 14 residues. Germline values: CDR1 MNHNY, CDR2 SVGAGI (reference sequence). The V and J ends lost 7 bases and 1 base, in that order; junction bases with no gene match: 5. CDR3: CASNKRGGTDTQYF. For the CDR3, the DNA is TGTGCCAGCAACAAGCGGGGAGGCACAGATACGCAGTATTTT.

This rearrangement joins TRBV7-2 to TRBJ2-7; D might be TRBD1 (6 bases). There are 12 residues in the CDR3. The germline CDR1 and CDR2 sequences are SGHTA and FQGNSA. The germline V and J ends were trimmed by 7 bases and 3 bases, with 10 bases remaining between them. The CDR3 nucleotides read TGTGCCAGCACCAGGGACAACTACGAGCAGTACTTC. This encodes CASTRDNYEQYF.

The V call is TRBV9, the J call TRBJ2-7; D perhaps matches TRBD1 (6 bases). The CDR3 runs 15 residues. Per germline, CDR1 SGDLS and CDR2 YYNGEE. Trimming removed 4 bases from V and 2 bases from J, with 16 bases in between. The CDR3 DNA reads as TGTGCCAGCAGCTCCAGACAGGAGCCGACCTACGAGCAGTACTTC. Translation gives CASSSRQEPTYEQYF.

The V gene is TRBV27, the J gene TRBJ2-7; TRBD1 aligns across 7 bases. CDR3 length: 14 residues. Germline V gene data show CDR1 as MNHEY and CDR2 as SMNVEV (reference sequence). Trimming at V came to 5 bases and at J to 0 bases, leaving 4 bases not matched to a gene. The CDR3 region is CASSARQGSYEQYF. DNA of the CDR3: TGTGCCAGCAGTGCTAGACAGGGCTCCTACGAGCAGTACTTC.